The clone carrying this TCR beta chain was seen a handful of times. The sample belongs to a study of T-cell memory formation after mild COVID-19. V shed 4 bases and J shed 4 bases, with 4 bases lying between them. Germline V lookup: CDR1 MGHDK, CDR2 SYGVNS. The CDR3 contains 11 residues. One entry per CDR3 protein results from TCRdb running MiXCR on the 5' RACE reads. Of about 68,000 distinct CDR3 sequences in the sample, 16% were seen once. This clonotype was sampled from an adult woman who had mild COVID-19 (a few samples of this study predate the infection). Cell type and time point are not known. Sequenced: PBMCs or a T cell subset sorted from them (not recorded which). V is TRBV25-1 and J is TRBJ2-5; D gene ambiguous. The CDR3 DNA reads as TGTGCCAGCAGTGGCAGAGAGACCCAGTACTTC. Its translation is CASSGRETQYF.